A selection of T cell receptor beta chains follows, all from one sample in a study of CD8 T cells in ankylosing spondylitis. TCRdb itself ran the 5' RACE reads through MiXCR, one entry per CDR3 protein. The sample lists roughly 150,000 distinct CDR3 sequences, 9.8% occurring once. The source material was blood, either unsorted or a sorted T cell fraction (not recorded which). The receptors were sampled from a female donor with ankylosing spondylitis or in good health (not recorded which). Each CDR3 is given with its conserved first and last residue. Fields, in order: V gene, clone size, J gene, D gene, CDR3 DNA, CDR3 protein. A D gene is named only where the DNA matches it firmly. Rows may omit the clone size; those that give it use once, few, many or a size class.

v_gene: TRBV6-1; abundance: NA; j_gene: TRBJ2-1; d_gene: NA; CDR3nt: TGTGCCAGCAGACTCAGGGATGGCCCGAATGAGCAGTTCTTC; CDR3aa: CASRLRDGPNEQFF
v_gene: TRBV4-3; abundance: few; j_gene: TRBJ2-1; d_gene: NA; CDR3nt: TGCGCCAGCAGCCAAGATACCGGGAGTTCGGGTAATGAGCAGTTCTTC; CDR3aa: CASSQDTGSSGNEQFF
v_gene: TRBV24-1; abundance: many; j_gene: TRBJ1-2; d_gene: NA; CDR3nt: TGTGCCACCAGTGATTTAATGGGAGGCTACACCTTC; CDR3aa: CATSDLMGGYTF
v_gene: TRBV7-6; abundance: NA; j_gene: TRBJ2-7; d_gene: TRBD2; CDR3nt: TGTGCCAGCAGCTTAGATGGGCTAGCGGGAGGCGACGAGCAGTACTTC; CDR3aa: CASSLDGLAGGDEQYF
v_gene: TRBV11-2; abundance: NA; j_gene: TRBJ1-1; d_gene: NA; CDR3nt: TGTGCCAGCAGCTTCTCCGGGGTCGACACTGAAGCTTTCTTT; CDR3aa: CASSFSGVDTEAFF
v_gene: TRBV11-3; abundance: NA; j_gene: TRBJ2-3; d_gene: TRBD1; CDR3nt: TGTGCCAGCAGCCCCGGGACAGCTAGCACAGATACGCAGTATTTT; CDR3aa: CASSPGTASTDTQYF
v_gene: TRBV21-1; abundance: many; j_gene: TRBJ2-5; d_gene: NA; CDR3nt: TGTGCCAGCAGCAAAGTTTGGAGCGGGGACCAAGAGACCCAGTACTTC; CDR3aa: CASSKVWSGDQETQYF
v_gene: TRBV4-3; abundance: many; j_gene: TRBJ2-6; d_gene: TRBD1; CDR3nt: TGCGCCAGCAGCCAGGGACAGAGTATCTCTGGGGCCAACGTCCTGACTTTC; CDR3aa: CASSQGQSISGANVLTF
v_gene: TRBV12-3/TRBV12-4; abundance: NA; j_gene: TRBJ1-2; d_gene: TRBD1; CDR3nt: TGTGCCAGCAGTCAGGGGGCCGATGGCTATGGCTACACCTTC; CDR3aa: CASSQGADGYGYTF
v_gene: TRBV6-1; abundance: many; j_gene: TRBJ2-1; d_gene: TRBD2; CDR3nt: TGTGCCAGCAGTGAAGGAAGAGGCCTAGCGGGAGAAGATGAGCAGTTCTTC; CDR3aa: CASSEGRGLAGEDEQFF
v_gene: TRBV18; abundance: few; j_gene: TRBJ2-1; d_gene: NA; CDR3nt: TGTGCCAGCTCACCCTACGACAGAGACAATGAGCAGTTCTTC; CDR3aa: CASSPYDRDNEQFF
v_gene: TRBV13; abundance: NA; j_gene: TRBJ2-7; d_gene: TRBD1; CDR3nt: TGTGCCAGCAGCCGGACAGGGGGATCCTACGAGCAGTACTTC; CDR3aa: CASSRTGGSYEQYF
v_gene: TRBV29-1; abundance: many; j_gene: TRBJ2-1; d_gene: TRBD1; CDR3nt: TGCAGAGCTCACAGGGGGGAGCAGTTCTTC; CDR3aa: CRAHRGEQFF
v_gene: TRBV20-1; abundance: NA; j_gene: TRBJ2-3; d_gene: NA; CDR3nt: TGCAGTGCTAGAACGGGAGAAGGCACAGATACGCAGTATTTT; CDR3aa: CSARTGEGTDTQYF
v_gene: TRBV7-9; abundance: NA; j_gene: TRBJ2-1; d_gene: TRBD2; CDR3nt: TGTGCCAGCAGGGTACTAGCGGGAGGGTTAGACAATGAGCAGTTCTTC; CDR3aa: CASRVLAGGLDNEQFF
v_gene: TRBV4-3; abundance: many; j_gene: TRBJ2-4; d_gene: NA; CDR3nt: TGCGCCAGCAGCCCTACCTACAGGGGAGGAAACATTCAGTACTTC; CDR3aa: CASSPTYRGGNIQYF
v_gene: TRBV5-1; abundance: NA; j_gene: TRBJ2-1; d_gene: TRBD2; CDR3nt: TGCGCCAGCAGCCCCGTGGGTAGCGGGAAGAGGGGTGAGCAGTTCTTC; CDR3aa: CASSPVGSGKRGEQFF
v_gene: TRBV7-9; abundance: NA; j_gene: TRBJ1-1; d_gene: NA; CDR3nt: TGTGCCAGCAGCTTATTTCTCTCTGAAGCTTTCTTT; CDR3aa: CASSLFLSEAFF
v_gene: TRBV5-5; abundance: few; j_gene: TRBJ2-3; d_gene: TRBD2; CDR3nt: TGTGCCAGCCCCGGGCCGGGAGGCCGAGATACGCAGTATTTT; CDR3aa: CASPGPGGRDTQYF
v_gene: TRBV27; abundance: NA; j_gene: TRBJ2-7; d_gene: NA; CDR3nt: TGTGCCAGCAGTTTATTAGGGCCGGCGGGTCTCAACGAGCAGTACTTC; CDR3aa: CASSLLGPAGLNEQYF
v_gene: TRBV3-1; abundance: NA; j_gene: TRBJ2-1; d_gene: TRBD2; CDR3nt: TGTGCCAGCAGCCAAGTCCGACTAGCGGGAGATCTCAAGGAAAACAATGAGCAGTTCTTC; CDR3aa: CASSQVRLAGDLKENNEQFF
v_gene: TRBV20-1; abundance: NA; j_gene: TRBJ2-7; d_gene: TRBD2; CDR3nt: TGCAGTGCCCCGGGGGGGTACGAGCAGTACTTC; CDR3aa: CSAPGGYEQYF
v_gene: TRBV7-9; abundance: few; j_gene: TRBJ1-4; d_gene: NA; CDR3nt: TGTGCCAGCAGCCGACTTTGGGCCTCGACAACTAATGAAAAACTGTTTTTT; CDR3aa: CASSRLWASTTNEKLFF
v_gene: TRBV4-3; abundance: few; j_gene: TRBJ2-5; d_gene: NA; CDR3nt: TGCGCCAGCAGCCAAGGATCGGGTAACCAAGAGACCCAGTACTTC; CDR3aa: CASSQGSGNQETQYF
v_gene: TRBV10-3; abundance: many; j_gene: TRBJ2-1; d_gene: NA; CDR3nt: TGTGCCATCGTAGCCACACCCTCCAATGAGCAGTTCTTC; CDR3aa: CAIVATPSNEQFF
v_gene: TRBV7-6; abundance: many; j_gene: TRBJ2-7; d_gene: NA; CDR3nt: TGTGCCAGCAGCTTAGTTAGCCACGAGCAGTACTTC; CDR3aa: CASSLVSHEQYF
v_gene: TRBV10-3; abundance: few; j_gene: TRBJ2-7; d_gene: NA; CDR3nt: TGTGCCATCAGCAACCGGGACGGGATCTACGAGCAGTACTTC; CDR3aa: CAISNRDGIYEQYF
v_gene: TRBV15; abundance: NA; j_gene: TRBJ2-7; d_gene: TRBD2; CDR3nt: TGTGCCACCAGCATAGGATGGACTAGTAATAACGAGCAGTACTTC; CDR3aa: CATSIGWTSNNEQYF
v_gene: TRBV29-1; abundance: many; j_gene: TRBJ1-1; d_gene: TRBD1; CDR3nt: TGCAGCGTTGATATCACCACAGGGGACACTGAAGCTTTCTTT; CDR3aa: CSVDITTGDTEAFF
v_gene: TRBV7-9; abundance: NA; j_gene: TRBJ2-2; d_gene: NA; CDR3nt: TGTGCCAGCAGCACCCCCCCCGGGGAGCTGTTTTTT; CDR3aa: CASSTPPGELFF
v_gene: TRBV11-2; abundance: many; j_gene: TRBJ2-5; d_gene: TRBD2; CDR3nt: TGTGCCAGCAGCTTAGAGGGGGGACTAGCGGGAGTCGTGACCCAGTACTTC; CDR3aa: CASSLEGGLAGVVTQYF
v_gene: TRBV20-1; abundance: NA; j_gene: TRBJ2-3; d_gene: TRBD2; CDR3nt: TGCAGTGCTAGAAAGGGACTAACGAGCACAGATACGCAGTATTTT; CDR3aa: CSARKGLTSTDTQYF
v_gene: TRBV19; abundance: NA; j_gene: TRBJ2-1; d_gene: NA; CDR3nt: TGTGCCAGTAGTATAGCACGCGGGGACAATGAGCAGTTCTTC; CDR3aa: CASSIARGDNEQFF
v_gene: TRBV29-1; abundance: many; j_gene: TRBJ1-1; d_gene: NA; CDR3nt: TGCAGCGTTGAAGTTGGGCAGGGGGCTTTCTTT; CDR3aa: CSVEVGQGAFF
v_gene: TRBV15; abundance: few; j_gene: TRBJ2-1; d_gene: NA; CDR3nt: TGTGCCACCAGCACAAACAGGGCTACCTACAATGAGCAGTTCTTC; CDR3aa: CATSTNRATYNEQFF
v_gene: TRBV6-5; abundance: few; j_gene: TRBJ1-1; d_gene: NA; CDR3nt: TGTGCCAGCAGCTACGTGGGGGCGAACACTGAAGCTTTCTTT; CDR3aa: CASSYVGANTEAFF
v_gene: TRBV5-1; abundance: many; j_gene: TRBJ2-3; d_gene: TRBD2; CDR3nt: TGCGCCAGCAGCTCCGACCTACTGCGGGAGGGAAGTCGGGCAGATACGCAGTATTTT; CDR3aa: CASSSDLLREGSRADTQYF